This T cell receptor beta chain was found in a study of technical replicates of blood from a handful of donors. TCRdb keeps only in-frame clones here, not all; method: immunoSEQ multiplex PCR. The profile shows under 85,000 clones, just under 95% of them singletons. This CDR3 is built from 17 residues. V was clipped by 3 bases and J by 5 bases; unmatched bases: 7. CDR1 is SGHNT, CDR2 YYREEE, per germline (reference sequence). The chain links TRBV5-4 to TRBJ2-2; 13 bases match TRBD2. Sequenced: T cells isolated from PBMCs. This clonotype originated in a human donor in good health. Written as DNA, the CDR3 is TGTGCCAGCAGCTCCGGACTAGCGGGAGAATGGACCGGGGAGCTGTTTTTT. This codes for CASSSGLAGEWTGELFF.